The clone carrying this TCR beta chain was observed a few times. This entry comes from a study of blood T cell repertoires in COVID-19. Study background: Some COVID-19 samples were acute and others convalescent; all came from the United States, Italy and Spain. From T cells, B-cell-depleted T cells, or PBMCs came the material, which was cDNA or gDNA.

How the authors handled the data: Using reference gene primer amplification, nucleated cell counts were estimated. TCRdb's copy holds only in-frame clones and misses some; the assay was immunoSEQ multiplex PCR. That table gives V, J and clone size, and the DNA gave D and trimming. In the table there are under 65,000 clones, about 70% of which are singletons. Germline V gene lookup returns CDR1 KGHSH and CDR2 LQKENI. The CDR3 is 14 residues long. Losses at the gene ends were 3 bases for V and 8 bases for J; bases not matched to a gene: 6. J is TRBJ2-5 and V is TRBV18; 10 bases fit TRBD1. Material: peripheral blood. The source is a woman aged 65 to 85 with acute or convalescent COVID-19. The DNA for the CDR3 is TGTGCCAGCTCACCCGCGGGACAGGGGCGAACCCAGTACTTC. Protein product: CASSPAGQGRTQYF.